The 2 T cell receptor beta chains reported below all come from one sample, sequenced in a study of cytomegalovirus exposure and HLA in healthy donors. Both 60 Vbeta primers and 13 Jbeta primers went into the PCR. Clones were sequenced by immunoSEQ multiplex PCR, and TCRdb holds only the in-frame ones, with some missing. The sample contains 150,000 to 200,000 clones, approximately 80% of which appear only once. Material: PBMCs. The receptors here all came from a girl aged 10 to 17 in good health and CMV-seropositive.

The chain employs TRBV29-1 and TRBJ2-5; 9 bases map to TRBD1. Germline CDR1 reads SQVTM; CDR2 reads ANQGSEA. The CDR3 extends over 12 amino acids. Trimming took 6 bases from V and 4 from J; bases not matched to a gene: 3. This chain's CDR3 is CSVATGGETQYF. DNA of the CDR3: TGCAGCGTAGCGACAGGGGGAGAGACCCAGTACTTC.

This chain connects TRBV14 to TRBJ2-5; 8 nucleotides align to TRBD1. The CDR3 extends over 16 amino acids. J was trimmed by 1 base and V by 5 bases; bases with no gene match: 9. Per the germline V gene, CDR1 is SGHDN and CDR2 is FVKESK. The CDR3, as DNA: TGTGCCAGCAGCTCTTCAGGACAGGGCCCCCAAGAGACCCAGTACTTC. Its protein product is CASSSSGQGPQETQYF.